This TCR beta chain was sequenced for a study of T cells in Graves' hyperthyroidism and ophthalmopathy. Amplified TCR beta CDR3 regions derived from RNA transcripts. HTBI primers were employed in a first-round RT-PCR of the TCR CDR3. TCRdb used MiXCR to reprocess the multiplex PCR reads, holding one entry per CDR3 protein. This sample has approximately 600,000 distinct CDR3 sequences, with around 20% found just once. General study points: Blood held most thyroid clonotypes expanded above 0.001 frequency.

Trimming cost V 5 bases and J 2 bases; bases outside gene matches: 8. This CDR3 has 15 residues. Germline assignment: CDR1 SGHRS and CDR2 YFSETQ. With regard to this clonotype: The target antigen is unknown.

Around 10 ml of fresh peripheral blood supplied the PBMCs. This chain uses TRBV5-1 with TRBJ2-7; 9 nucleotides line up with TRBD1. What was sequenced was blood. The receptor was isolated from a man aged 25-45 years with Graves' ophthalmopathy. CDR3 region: CASRQGQGTTYEQYF. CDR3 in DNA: TGCGCCAGCAGGCAAGGACAGGGGACTACCTACGAGCAGTACTTC.